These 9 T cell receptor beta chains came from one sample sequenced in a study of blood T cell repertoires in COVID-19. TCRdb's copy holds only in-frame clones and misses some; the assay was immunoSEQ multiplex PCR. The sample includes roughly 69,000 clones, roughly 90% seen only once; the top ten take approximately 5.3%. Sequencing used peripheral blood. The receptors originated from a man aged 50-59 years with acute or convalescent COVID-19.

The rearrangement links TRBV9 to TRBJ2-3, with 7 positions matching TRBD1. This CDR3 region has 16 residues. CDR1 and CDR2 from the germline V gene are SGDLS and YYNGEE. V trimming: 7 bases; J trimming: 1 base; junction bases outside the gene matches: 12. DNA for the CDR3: TGTGCCAGCCGAATAGAGACAGGGTCCGGCACAGATACGCAGTATTTT. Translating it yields CASRIETGSGTDTQYF.

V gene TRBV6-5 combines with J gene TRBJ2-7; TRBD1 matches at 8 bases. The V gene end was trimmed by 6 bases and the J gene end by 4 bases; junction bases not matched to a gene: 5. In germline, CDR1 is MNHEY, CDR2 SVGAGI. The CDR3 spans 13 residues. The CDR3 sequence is CASRPGGEYEQYF. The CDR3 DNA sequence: TGTGCCAGCAGGCCAGGGGGCGAATACGAGCAGTACTTC.

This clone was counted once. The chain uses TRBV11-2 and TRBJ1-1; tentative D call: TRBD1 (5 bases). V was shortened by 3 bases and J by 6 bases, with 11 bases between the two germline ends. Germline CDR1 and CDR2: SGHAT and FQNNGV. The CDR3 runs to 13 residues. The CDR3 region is CASSLGGYAEAFF. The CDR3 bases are TGTGCCAGCAGCTTGGGGGGATACGCTGAAGCTTTCTTT. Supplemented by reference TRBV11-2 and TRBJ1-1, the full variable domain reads EAGVAQSPRYKIIEKRQSVAFWCNPISGHATLYWYQQILGQGPKLLIQFQNNGVVDDSQLPKDRFSAERLKGVDSTLKIQPAKLEDSAVYLCASSLGGYAEAFFGQGTRLTVV.

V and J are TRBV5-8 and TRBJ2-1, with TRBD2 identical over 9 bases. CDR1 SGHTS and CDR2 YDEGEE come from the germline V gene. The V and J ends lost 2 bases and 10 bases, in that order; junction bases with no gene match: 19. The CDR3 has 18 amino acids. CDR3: CASSLLWREGPWDREQFF. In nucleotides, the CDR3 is TGTGCCAGCAGCTTATTGTGGCGGGAGGGCCCATGGGATCGGGAGCAGTTCTTC.

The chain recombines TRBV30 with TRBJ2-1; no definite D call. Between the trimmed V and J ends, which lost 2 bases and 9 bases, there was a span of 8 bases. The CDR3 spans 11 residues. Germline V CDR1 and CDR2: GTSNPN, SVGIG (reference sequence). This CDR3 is CAWSMRSEQFF. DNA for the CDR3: TGTGCCTGGAGTATGAGGAGTGAGCAGTTCTTC. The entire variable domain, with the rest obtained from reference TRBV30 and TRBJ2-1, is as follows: SQTIHQWPATLVQPVGSPLSLECTVEGTSNPNLYWYRQAAGRGLQLLFYSVGIGQISSEVPQNLSASRPQDRQFILSSKKLLLSDSGFYLCAWSMRSEQFFGPGTRLTVL.

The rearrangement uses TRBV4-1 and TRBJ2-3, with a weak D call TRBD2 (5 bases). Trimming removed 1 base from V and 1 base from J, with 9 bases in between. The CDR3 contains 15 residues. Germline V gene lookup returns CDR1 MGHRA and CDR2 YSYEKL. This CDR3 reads CASSQGGSGTDTQYF. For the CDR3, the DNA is TGCGCCAGCAGCCAAGGGGGTAGCGGCACAGATACGCAGTATTTT.

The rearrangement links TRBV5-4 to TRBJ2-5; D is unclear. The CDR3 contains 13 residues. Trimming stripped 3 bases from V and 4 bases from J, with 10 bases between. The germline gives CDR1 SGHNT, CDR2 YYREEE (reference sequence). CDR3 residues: CASSSPPRETQYF. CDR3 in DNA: TGTGCCAGCAGCTCACCCCCGCGAGAGACCCAGTACTTC. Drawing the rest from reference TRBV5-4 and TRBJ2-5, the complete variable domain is ETGVTQSPTHLIKTRGQQVTLRCSSQSGHNTVSWYQQALGQGPQFIFQYYREEENGRGNFPPRFSGLQFPNYSSELNVNALELDDSALYLCASSSPPRETQYFGPGTRLLVL.

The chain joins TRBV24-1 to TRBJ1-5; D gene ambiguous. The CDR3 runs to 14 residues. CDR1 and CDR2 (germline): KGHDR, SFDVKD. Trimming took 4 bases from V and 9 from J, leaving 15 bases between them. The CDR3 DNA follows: TGTGCCACCAGTGACCTTAAAACAATGTCGCCCCAGCATTTT. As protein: CATSDLKTMSPQHF.

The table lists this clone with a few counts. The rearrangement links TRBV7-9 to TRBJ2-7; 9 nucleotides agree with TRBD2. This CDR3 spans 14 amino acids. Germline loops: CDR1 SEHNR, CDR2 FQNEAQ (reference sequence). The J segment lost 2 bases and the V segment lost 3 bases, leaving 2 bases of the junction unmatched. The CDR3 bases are TGTGCCAGCAGCTTGGCGGGAGGGCCCTACGAGCAGTACTTC. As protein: CASSLAGGPYEQYF.